This TCR beta chain was sequenced for a study of graft-versus-host responses after intestinal transplantation. Only in-frame clones appear in the TCRdb table, and some are missing; sequencing was by immunoSEQ multiplex PCR. The sample gives roughly 120,000 clones, about 93% of which show up once; about 0.51% is in the top ten. Notes on the study in general: Declining HvG levels early post-transplant were linked to peak circulating GvH clone levels.

This clone was counted a few times. What it binds is not known. The junction and the germline gene differ at one end; a read error may be behind it. This receptor was taken from a human donor who received an intestinal transplant. Sequenced material: unstimulated CD8+ T cells sorted from spleen or lymph node cells, taken before intestinal transplant.

CDR3 nucleotides: TGTGCTAGCAGCTCGGGACTAGAAGACTACGAGCAGTACTTC. Translating it yields CASSSGLEDYEQYF. V usage is TRBV7-7 and J usage is TRBJ2-7, with 8 bases fitting TRBD2. Germline lookup yields CDR1 SSHAT and CDR2 FNYEAQ (reference sequence). CDR3 length equals 14 residues.